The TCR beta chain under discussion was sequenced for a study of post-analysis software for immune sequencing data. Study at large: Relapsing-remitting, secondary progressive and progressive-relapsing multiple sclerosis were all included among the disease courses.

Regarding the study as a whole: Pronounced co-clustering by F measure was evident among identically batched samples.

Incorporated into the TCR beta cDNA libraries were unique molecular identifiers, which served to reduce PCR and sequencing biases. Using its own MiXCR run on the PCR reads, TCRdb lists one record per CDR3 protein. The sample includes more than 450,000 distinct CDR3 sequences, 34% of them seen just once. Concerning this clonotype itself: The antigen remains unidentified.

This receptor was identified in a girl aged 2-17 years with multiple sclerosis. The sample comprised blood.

The CDR3 reads CSARDQAWAYEQYF. The CDR3 DNA reads TGCAGTGCTAGAGATCAGGCATGGGCCTACGAGCAGTACTTC. This sequence joins TRBV20-1 and TRBJ2-5; no clear D gene. TRBJ2-7 matches the DNA end more closely, so the J call is doubtful. CDR1 is DFQATT and CDR2 is SNEGSKA in the germline V gene (reference sequence). The CDR3 length is 14 residues.